This T cell receptor beta chain derives from a study of spatial heterogeneity in lung cancer. Looking at the study overall: Detected sequences consistently included more beta-chain ones than alpha-chain ones. Raw reads contained each unique TCR and UMI combination more than ten times on average.

Germline V lookup: CDR1 SGHTA, CDR2 FQGNSA. Trimming took 1 base from V and 5 from J, leaving 18 bases between them. The CDR3 consists of 17 residues. TCRdb re-derived calls from the 5' RACE reads in MiXCR, one entry per CDR3 protein. Counted here are 75,000 to 85,000 distinct CDR3 sequences, approximately 20% occurring once; the ten biggest clones make up about 6.6%. This clonotype was detected a few times. The time point: sample taken at primary tumor resection. From tumor, nontumor lung or frozen PBMC, whole RNA was taken unsorted for sequencing. The starting material was PBMCs, obtained at surgery. This chain links TRBV7-2 with TRBJ2-1, with TRBD2 as a possible D gene (5 bases). The clonotype comes from a male donor with early-stage non-small cell lung cancer. CDR3 sequence: CASSLVGSRAGNNEQFF. The CDR3, as DNA: TGTGCCAGCAGCTTAGTCGGATCACGGGCGGGTAACAATGAGCAGTTCTTC.